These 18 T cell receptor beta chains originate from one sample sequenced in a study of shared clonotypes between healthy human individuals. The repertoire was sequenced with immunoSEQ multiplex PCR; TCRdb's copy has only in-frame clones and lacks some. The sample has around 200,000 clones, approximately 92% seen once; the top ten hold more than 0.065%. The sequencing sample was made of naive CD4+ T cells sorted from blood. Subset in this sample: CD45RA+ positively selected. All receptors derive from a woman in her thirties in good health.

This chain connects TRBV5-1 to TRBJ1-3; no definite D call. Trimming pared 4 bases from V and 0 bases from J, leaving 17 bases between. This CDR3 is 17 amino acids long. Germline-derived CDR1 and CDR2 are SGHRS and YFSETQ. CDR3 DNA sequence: TGCGCCAGCAGCGAAAAAACTAGACGGAACTCTGGAAACACCATATATTTT. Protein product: CASSEKTRRNSGNTIYF.

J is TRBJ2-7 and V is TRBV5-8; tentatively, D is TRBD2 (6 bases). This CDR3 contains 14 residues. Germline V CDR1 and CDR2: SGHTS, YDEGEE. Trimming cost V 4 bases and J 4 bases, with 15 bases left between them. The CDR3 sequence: CASSLGLQRYEQYF. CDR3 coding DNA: TGTGCCAGCAGCCTGGGACTGCAGCGATACGAGCAGTACTTC.

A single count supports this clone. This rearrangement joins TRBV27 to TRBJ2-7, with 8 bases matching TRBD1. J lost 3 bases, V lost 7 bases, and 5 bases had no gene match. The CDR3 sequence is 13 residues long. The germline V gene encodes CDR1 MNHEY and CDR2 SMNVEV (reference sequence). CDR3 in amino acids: CASKPGTGYEQYF. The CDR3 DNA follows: TGTGCCAGCAAGCCCGGGACAGGCTACGAGCAGTACTTC.

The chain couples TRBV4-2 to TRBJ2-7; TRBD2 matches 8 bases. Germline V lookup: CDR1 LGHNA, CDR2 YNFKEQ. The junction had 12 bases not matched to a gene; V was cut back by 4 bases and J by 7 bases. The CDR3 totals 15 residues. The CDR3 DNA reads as TGTGCCAGCAGCCCGGGAGGGACTATGGGGGTAGAGCAGTACTTC. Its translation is CASSPGGTMGVEQYF.

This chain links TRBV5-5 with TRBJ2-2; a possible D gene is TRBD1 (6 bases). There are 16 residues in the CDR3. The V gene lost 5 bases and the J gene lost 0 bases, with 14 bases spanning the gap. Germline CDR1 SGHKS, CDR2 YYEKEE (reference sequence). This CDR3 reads CASRNRDTANTGELFF. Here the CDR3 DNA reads TGTGCCAGCAGGAACCGGGACACAGCGAACACCGGGGAGCTGTTTTTT.

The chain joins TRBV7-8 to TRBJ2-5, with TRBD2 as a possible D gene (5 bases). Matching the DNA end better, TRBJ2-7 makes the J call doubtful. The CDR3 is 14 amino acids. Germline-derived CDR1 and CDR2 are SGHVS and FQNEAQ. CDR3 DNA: TGTGCCAGCAGCTCCGAACTACTAGGTTACGAGCAGTACTTC. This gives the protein CASSSELLGYEQYF.

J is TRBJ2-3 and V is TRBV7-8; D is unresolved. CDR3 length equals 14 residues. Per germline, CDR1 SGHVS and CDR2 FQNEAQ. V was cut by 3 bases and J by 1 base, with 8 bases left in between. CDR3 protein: CASSFHSGTDTQYF. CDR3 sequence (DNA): TGTGCCAGCAGCTTTCACAGCGGCACAGATACGCAGTATTTT.

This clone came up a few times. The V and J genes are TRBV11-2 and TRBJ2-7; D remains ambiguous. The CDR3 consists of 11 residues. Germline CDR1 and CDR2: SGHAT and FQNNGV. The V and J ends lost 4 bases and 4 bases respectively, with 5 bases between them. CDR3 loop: CASSSAYEQYF. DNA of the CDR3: TGTGCCAGCAGCTCCGCATACGAGCAGTACTTC.

CDR3 bases: TGCACCAGCAGCCGGGTCAGGGTGGTGGCACCCCTCCACTTT. This gives the protein CTSSRVRVVAPLHF. The chain is built from TRBV1 and TRBJ1-6; TRBD1, the table's D call, lacks a check against the DNA. TRBV1 is annotated as a pseudogene. The CDR3 covers 14 residues.

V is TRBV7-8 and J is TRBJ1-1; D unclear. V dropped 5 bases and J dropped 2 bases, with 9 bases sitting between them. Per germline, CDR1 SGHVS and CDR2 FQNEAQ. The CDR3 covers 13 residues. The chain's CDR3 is CASSTNRNTEAFF. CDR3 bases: TGTGCCAGCAGCACTAACAGAAACACTGAAGCTTTCTTT. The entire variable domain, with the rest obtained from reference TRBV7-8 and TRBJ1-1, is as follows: GAGVSQSPRYKVAKRGQDVALRCDPISGHVSLFWYQQALGQGPEFLTYFQNEAQLDKSGLPSDRFFAERPEGSVSTLKIQRTQQEDSAVYLCASSTNRNTEAFFGQGTRLTVV.

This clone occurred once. For the CDR3, the DNA is TGTGCCAGCAGTGGGCAGGGGGGTACAGATACGCAGTATTTT. It codes for CASSGQGGTDTQYF. The chain couples TRBV2 to TRBJ2-3, with a tentative D call TRBD1 (7 bases). This CDR3 contains 14 residues. CDR1 and CDR2 from the germline V gene are SNHLY and FYNNEI. Deletions cut 4 bases from V and 3 bases from J, with 11 bases between.

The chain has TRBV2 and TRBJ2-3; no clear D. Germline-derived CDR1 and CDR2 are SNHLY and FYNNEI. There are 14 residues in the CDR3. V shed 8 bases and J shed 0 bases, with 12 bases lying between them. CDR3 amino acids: CASLSTASTDTQYF. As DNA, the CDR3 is TGTGCCAGCCTTAGTACAGCAAGCACAGATACGCAGTATTTT.

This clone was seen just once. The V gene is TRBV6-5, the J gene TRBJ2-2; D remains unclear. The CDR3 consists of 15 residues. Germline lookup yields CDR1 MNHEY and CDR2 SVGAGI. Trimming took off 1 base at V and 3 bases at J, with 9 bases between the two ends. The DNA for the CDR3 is TGTGCCAGCAGTTACTATGGATTGGACACCGGGGAGCTGTTTTTT. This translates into CASSYYGLDTGELFF.

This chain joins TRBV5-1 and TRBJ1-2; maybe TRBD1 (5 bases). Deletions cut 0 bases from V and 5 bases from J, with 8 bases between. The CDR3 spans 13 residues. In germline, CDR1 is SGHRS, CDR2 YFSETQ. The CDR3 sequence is CASSLDRPYGYTF. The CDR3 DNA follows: TGCGCCAGCAGCTTGGACAGGCCATATGGCTACACCTTC. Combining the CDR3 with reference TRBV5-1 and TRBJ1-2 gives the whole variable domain KAGVTQTPRYLIKTRGQQVTLSCSPISGHRSVSWYQQTPGQGLQFLFEYFSETQRNKGNFPGRFSGRQFSNSRSEMNVSTLELGDSALYLCASSLDRPYGYTFGSGTRLTVV.

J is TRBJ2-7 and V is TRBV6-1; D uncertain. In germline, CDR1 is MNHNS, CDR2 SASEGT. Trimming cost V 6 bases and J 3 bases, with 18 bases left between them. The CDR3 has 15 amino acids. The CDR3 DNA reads TGTGCCAGCAGCCTTCTAGTACCCTTGGGCTACGAGCAGTACTTC. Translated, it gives CASSLLVPLGYEQYF.

As DNA, the CDR3 is TGTGCCAGCAGTTCAGCCGGGACGGATTTCTTGGAGCAGTACTTC. Protein sequence: CASSSAGTDFLEQYF. This rearrangement joins TRBV28 to TRBJ2-7; TRBD1 or TRBD2 may be the D gene (5 bases each). Looked up from germline, CDR1 is MDHEN and CDR2 is SYDVKM. V lost 4 bases to trimming and J lost 7 bases, with 20 bases between them. This CDR3 contains 15 residues.

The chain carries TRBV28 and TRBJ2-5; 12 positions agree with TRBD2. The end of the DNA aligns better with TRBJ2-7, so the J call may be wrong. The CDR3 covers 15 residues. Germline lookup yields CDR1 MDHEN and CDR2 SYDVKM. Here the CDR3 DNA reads TGTGCCAGCAGTTTAATGCTAGCGGGAGGGAACGAGCAGTACTTC. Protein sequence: CASSLMLAGGNEQYF.

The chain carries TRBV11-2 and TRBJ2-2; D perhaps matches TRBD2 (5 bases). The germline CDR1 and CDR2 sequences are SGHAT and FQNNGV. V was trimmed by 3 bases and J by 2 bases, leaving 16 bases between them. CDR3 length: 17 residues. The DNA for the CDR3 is TGTGCCAGCAGCTTTATTCAAGGGAGTTCAAACACCGGGGAGCTGTTTTTT. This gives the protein CASSFIQGSSNTGELFF.